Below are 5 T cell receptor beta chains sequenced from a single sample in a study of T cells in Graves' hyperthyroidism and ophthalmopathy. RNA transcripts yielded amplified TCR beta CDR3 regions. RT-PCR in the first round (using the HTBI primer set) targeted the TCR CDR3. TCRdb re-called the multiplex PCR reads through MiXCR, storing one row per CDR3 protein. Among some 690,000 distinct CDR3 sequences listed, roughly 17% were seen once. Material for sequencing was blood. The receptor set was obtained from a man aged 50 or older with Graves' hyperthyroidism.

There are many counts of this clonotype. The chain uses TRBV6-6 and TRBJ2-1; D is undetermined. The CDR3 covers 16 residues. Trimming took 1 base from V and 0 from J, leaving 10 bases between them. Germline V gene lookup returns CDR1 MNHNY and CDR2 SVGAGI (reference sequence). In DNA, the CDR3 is TGTGCCAGCAGTTACTTGGCTTCTGGCTCCTACAATGAGCAGTTCTTC. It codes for CASSYLASGSYNEQFF.

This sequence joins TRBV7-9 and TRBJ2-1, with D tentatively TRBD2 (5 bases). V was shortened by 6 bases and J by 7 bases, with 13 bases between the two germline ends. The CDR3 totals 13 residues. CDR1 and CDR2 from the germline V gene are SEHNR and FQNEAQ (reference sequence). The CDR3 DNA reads TGTGCCAGCAGTCCGGACTTGGGGAATGAGCAGTTCTTC. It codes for CASSPDLGNEQFF.

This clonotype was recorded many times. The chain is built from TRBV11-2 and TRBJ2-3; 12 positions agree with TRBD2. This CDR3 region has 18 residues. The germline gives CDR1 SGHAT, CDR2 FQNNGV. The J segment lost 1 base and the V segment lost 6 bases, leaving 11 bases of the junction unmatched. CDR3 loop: CASRRTPGLAGRTDTQYF. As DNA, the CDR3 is TGTGCCAGCAGACGAACTCCTGGACTAGCGGGGCGCACAGATACGCAGTATTTT.

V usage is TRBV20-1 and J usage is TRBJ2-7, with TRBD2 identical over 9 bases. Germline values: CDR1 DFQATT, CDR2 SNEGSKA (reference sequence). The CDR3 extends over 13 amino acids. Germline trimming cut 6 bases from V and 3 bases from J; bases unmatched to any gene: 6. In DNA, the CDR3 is TGCAGTGCCATCACGACTAGCGGCTACGAGCAGTACTTC. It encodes CSAITTSGYEQYF.

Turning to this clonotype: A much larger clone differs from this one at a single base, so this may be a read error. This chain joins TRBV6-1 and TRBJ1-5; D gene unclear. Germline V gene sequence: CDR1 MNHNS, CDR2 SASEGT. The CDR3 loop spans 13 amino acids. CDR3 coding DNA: TGTGTCAGCAAAATGGGAGACAATCAGCCCCAGCATTTT. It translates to CVSKMGDNQPQHF.